Listed below are T cell receptor beta chains from one sample, sequenced in a study of breast tumors, draining lymph nodes, adjacent tissues. TCRdb reanalysed the multiplex PCR reads using MiXCR and keeps one entry per CDR3 protein. The table shows about 94,000 distinct CDR3 sequences, with 25% to 35% occurring only once. The sample consisted of axillary lymph node tissue. All receptors derive from a female donor with breast cancer. Some clones in this sample may be carry-over from other donors' samples. The CDR3 runs from the conserved cysteine through the conserved F or W. Fields, in order: clone size, J gene, D gene, V gene, CDR3 DNA, CDR3 protein. A D gene is named only where the DNA matches it firmly. The size of a clone is reported for some rows only, either as once, few or many, or as a class for expanded clones.

size: many; J: TRBJ2-3; D: -; V: TRBV6-5; DNA: TGTGCCAGCAGTTACTCGATCAGGGGAGATACGCAGTATTTT; CDR3: CASSYSIRGDTQYF
size: -; J: TRBJ2-1; D: TRBD2; V: TRBV15; DNA: TGTGCCACCAGAAGGACTAGCGGGAGATACAATGAGCAGTTCTTC; CDR3: CATRRTSGRYNEQFF
size: many; J: TRBJ2-7; D: -; V: TRBV27; DNA: TGTGCCAGCAGGCCCGGGACTTCAAGCTCCTACGAGCAGTACTTC; CDR3: CASRPGTSSSYEQYF
size: many; J: TRBJ1-3; D: -; V: TRBV19; DNA: TGTGCCAGTAGTATAAATTGGAACACCATATATTTT; CDR3: CASSINWNTIYF
size: many; J: TRBJ2-7; D: -; V: TRBV7-9; DNA: TGTGCCAGCAGCTTATATAGGCCGCCCTACGAGCAGTACTTC; CDR3: CASSLYRPPYEQYF
size: -; J: TRBJ1-2; D: -; V: TRBV20-1; DNA: TGCAGTGCTAAAGGTTGGGACAATCTTAACCATGGCTACACCTTC; CDR3: CSAKGWDNLNHGYTF
size: many; J: TRBJ1-2; D: TRBD1; V: TRBV6-6; DNA: TGTGCCAGCAGTTACTCGGGGACAGAAAGGGGCTACACCTTC; CDR3: CASSYSGTERGYTF
size: medium-sized; J: TRBJ1-4; D: -; V: TRBV25-1; DNA: TGTGCCAGCAGTGACTTACAGGCTCTGAATGAAAAACTGTTTTTT; CDR3: CASSDLQALNEKLFF
size: many; J: TRBJ2-3; D: -; V: TRBV19; DNA: TGTGCCAGTAGTATCACTCAGGGGCCTCAGGGGGATACGCAGTATTTT; CDR3: CASSITQGPQGDTQYF
size: once; J: TRBJ1-3; D: -; V: TRBV11-2; DNA: TGTGCCAGCAGCCTCGGGAAACTCGGGAACACCATATATTTT; CDR3: CASSLGKLGNTIYF
size: -; J: TRBJ2-2; D: -; V: TRBV12-3/TRBV12-4; DNA: TGTGCCAGCAGCCCAGGGCCCGGGGAGCTGTTTTTT; CDR3: CASSPGPGELFF
size: -; J: TRBJ2-1; D: -; V: TRBV7-9; DNA: TGTGCCAGCCGGGCGGGACAGTACAATGAGCAGTTCTTC; CDR3: CASRAGQYNEQFF
size: -; J: TRBJ2-7; D: TRBD1; V: TRBV29-1; DNA: TGCAGCGTTGGGACAGGCTACGGGCAATACTTC; CDR3: CSVGTGYGQYF
size: many; J: TRBJ2-7; D: -; V: TRBV28; DNA: TGTGCCAGCAGTCCCCGGAGGCCCCCCGAGGAGCAGTACTTC; CDR3: CASSPRRPPEEQYF
size: -; J: TRBJ1-2; D: -; V: TRBV12-3/TRBV12-4; DNA: TGTGCCAGCAGTTCGAGGACAGTTAGCTATGGCTACACCTTC; CDR3: CASSSRTVSYGYTF
size: many; J: TRBJ1-1; D: -; V: TRBV7-9; DNA: TGTGCCAGCAGCTTAGAGGGGCCCGCGACACCACAGGGCCAAGCTTTCTTT; CDR3: CASSLEGPATPQGQAFF
size: many; J: TRBJ1-3; D: -; V: TRBV5-1; DNA: TGCGCCAGCAGCTTGGCCCCGGAACGCACCATATATTTT; CDR3: CASSLAPERTIYF
size: many; J: TRBJ2-1; D: -; V: TRBV7-3; DNA: TGTGCCAGCAGCTTGGAGAGCTCCTACAATGAGCAGTTCTTC; CDR3: CASSLESSYNEQFF
size: many; J: TRBJ2-5; D: -; V: TRBV18; DNA: TGTGCCAGCTCACCGGGGCGGGGAGAAGAGACCCAGTACTTC; CDR3: CASSPGRGEETQYF
size: -; J: TRBJ2-3; D: TRBD2; V: TRBV9; DNA: TGTGCCAGCAGCGGACTAGCGGGAGGGTCCAATACGCAGTATTTT; CDR3: CASSGLAGGSNTQYF
size: many; J: TRBJ1-5; D: -; V: TRBV7-2; DNA: TGTGCCAGCAGCTCAGGTGGTGGGGCCAATCAGCCCCAGCATTTT; CDR3: CASSSGGGANQPQHF
size: many; J: TRBJ1-1; D: TRBD1; V: TRBV29-1; DNA: TGCAGCTCGGAGCCAGGGGGTGGAAACACTGAAGCTTTCTTT; CDR3: CSSEPGGGNTEAFF
size: -; J: TRBJ1-1; D: -; V: TRBV28; DNA: TGTGCCAGCCGTACGGGCTCTCAGATGGAGGGCACTGAAGCTTTCTTT; CDR3: CASRTGSQMEGTEAFF
size: many; J: TRBJ1-4; D: TRBD1; V: TRBV19; DNA: TGTGCCAGTAGTGCGTGGACAGGGAATAATGAAAAACTGTTTTTT; CDR3: CASSAWTGNNEKLFF
size: many; J: TRBJ2-7; D: TRBD1; V: TRBV9; DNA: TGTGCCAGCAGCGTAGGGGGGACAGGCACCTACGAGCAGTACTTC; CDR3: CASSVGGTGTYEQYF
size: -; J: TRBJ1-1; D: -; V: TRBV12-5; DNA: TGTGCTAGTGGTTTTAGACTCCAAGCTTTCTTT; CDR3: CASGFRLQAFF
size: -; J: TRBJ2-7; D: -; V: TRBV29-1; DNA: TGCAGCGTTGCTTCGGGAGTGGGCGACGAGCAGTACTTC; CDR3: CSVASGVGDEQYF
size: many; J: TRBJ2-3; D: -; V: TRBV6-1; DNA: TGTGCCAGCAGTGAAGCGAGGCGATTCACAGATACGCAGTATTTT; CDR3: CASSEARRFTDTQYF
size: many; J: TRBJ1-2; D: -; V: TRBV6-1; DNA: TGTGCCAGCAGTGAAGTCCCACAGGTCCACACCCCCTATGGCTACACCTTC; CDR3: CASSEVPQVHTPYGYTF
size: many; J: TRBJ2-3; D: TRBD1; V: TRBV12-3/TRBV12-4; DNA: TGTGCCAGCAGCCACGGGACAGGGGAGGGCACAGATACGCAGTATTTT; CDR3: CASSHGTGEGTDTQYF
size: many; J: TRBJ2-7; D: -; V: TRBV4-3; DNA: TGCGCCAGCAGCCAAGAGTTCGGGCTCGAGCAGTACTTC; CDR3: CASSQEFGLEQYF
size: -; J: TRBJ2-1; D: -; V: TRBV24-1; DNA: TGTGCCACCAGTGATCTAGCGTTCAGTTCCTACAATGAGCAGTTCTTC; CDR3: CATSDLAFSSYNEQFF
size: -; J: TRBJ1-6; D: -; V: TRBV18; DNA: TGTGCCAGCTCACACTCGATTCGGTCACCCCTCCACTTT; CDR3: CASSHSIRSPLHF
size: -; J: TRBJ2-7; D: TRBD2; V: TRBV7-6; DNA: TGTGCCGGCAGCTCATTAGCGGGAGGGTCCTACGAGCAGTACTTC; CDR3: CAGSSLAGGSYEQYF
size: -; J: TRBJ1-4; D: TRBD1; V: TRBV7-2; DNA: TGTGCTAGCAGCTTTGGGACAGGGAATGAAGAACTGTTTTTT; CDR3: CASSFGTGNEELFF
size: many; J: TRBJ2-3; D: -; V: TRBV5-1; DNA: TGCGCCAGCAGCCTCGACGGGACTCGAGCTAACACAGATACGCAGTATTTT; CDR3: CASSLDGTRANTDTQYF
size: -; J: TRBJ2-3; D: TRBD2; V: TRBV5-4; DNA: TGTGCCAGCAGCTTGGGGGGAGGGATGGGTACGCAGTATTTT; CDR3: CASSLGGGMGTQYF
size: many; J: TRBJ2-2; D: -; V: TRBV19; DNA: TGTGCCAGTAGTAGGGGTCCGTACACCGGGGAGCTGTTTTTT; CDR3: CASSRGPYTGELFF
size: many; J: TRBJ1-4; D: -; V: TRBV4-3; DNA: TGCGCCAGCAGCCGGAGACGGGCAACTAATGAAAAACTGTTTTTT; CDR3: CASSRRRATNEKLFF
size: many; J: TRBJ2-6; D: -; V: TRBV12-3/TRBV12-4; DNA: TGTGCCAGCAGTTTTGTCGCAGGGTCCTACTCTGGGGCCAACGTCCTGACTTTC; CDR3: CASSFVAGSYSGANVLTF
size: -; J: TRBJ1-6; D: TRBD1; V: TRBV7-6; DNA: TGTGCCAGCAGCTTAGGGCCAGGGGGCGCATCACCCCTCCACTTT; CDR3: CASSLGPGGASPLHF
size: many; J: TRBJ2-1; D: TRBD2; V: TRBV7-6; DNA: TGTGCCAGCAGCTTAAGCGGGGGAAACAATGAGCAGTTCTTC; CDR3: CASSLSGGNNEQFF
size: -; J: TRBJ1-1; D: -; V: TRBV19; DNA: TGTGCCAGTAGTAATTCCGTATTGAACACTGAAGCTTTCTTT; CDR3: CASSNSVLNTEAFF
size: -; J: TRBJ2-7; D: TRBD1; V: TRBV29-1; DNA: TGCAGCGCCTGGGACAGGCGCTACGAGCAGTACTTC; CDR3: CSAWDRRYEQYF
size: -; J: TRBJ2-3; D: -; V: TRBV7-2; DNA: TGTGCCAGCAGCTCTAGTCATGATGCGCAGTATTTT; CDR3: CASSSSHDAQYF
size: many; J: TRBJ2-1; D: TRBD2; V: TRBV7-9; DNA: TGTGCCAGCGGCGAACTAGCGGGAACGGGTGAGCAGTTCTTC; CDR3: CASGELAGTGEQFF
size: -; J: TRBJ1-2; D: TRBD1; V: TRBV7-9; DNA: TGTGCTAGCAGCTCGATGGACAGGAGTAGCTATGGCTACACCTTC; CDR3: CASSSMDRSSYGYTF
size: many; J: TRBJ2-5; D: -; V: TRBV19; DNA: TGTGCCAGTAGTATGAGTCTAGCGATCGAAGTGGAGACCCAGTACTTC; CDR3: CASSMSLAIEVETQYF
size: many; J: TRBJ2-5; D: TRBD1; V: TRBV4-1; DNA: TGCGCCAGCAGCCATTTGGGACAGCCCCAAGAGACCCAGTACTTC; CDR3: CASSHLGQPQETQYF
size: many; J: TRBJ2-2; D: -; V: TRBV19; DNA: TGTGCCAGTAGTACTAGCGCGAACACCGGGGAGCTGTTTTTT; CDR3: CASSTSANTGELFF
size: many; J: TRBJ1-2; D: TRBD1; V: TRBV19; DNA: TGTGCCAGTAGGAAAAACCGGGACAGTAACTATGGCTACACCTTC; CDR3: CASRKNRDSNYGYTF